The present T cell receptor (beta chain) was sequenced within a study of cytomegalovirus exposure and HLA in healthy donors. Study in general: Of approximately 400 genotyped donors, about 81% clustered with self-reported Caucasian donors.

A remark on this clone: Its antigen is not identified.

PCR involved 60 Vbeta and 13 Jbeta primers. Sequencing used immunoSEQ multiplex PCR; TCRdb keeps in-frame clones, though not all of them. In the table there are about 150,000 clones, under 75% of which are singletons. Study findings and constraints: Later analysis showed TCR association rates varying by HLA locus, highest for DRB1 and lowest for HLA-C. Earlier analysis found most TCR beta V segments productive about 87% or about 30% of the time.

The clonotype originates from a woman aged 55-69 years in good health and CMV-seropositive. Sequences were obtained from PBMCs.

The CDR3 reads CASSSQARDTQYF. CDR3 coding DNA: TGTGCCAGCAGCTCACAGGCTAGAGATACGCAGTATTTT. The chain uses TRBV7-7 and TRBJ2-3, with D tentatively TRBD1 (5 bases). Germline assignment: CDR1 SSHAT and CDR2 FNYEAQ (reference sequence). Trimming stripped 4 bases from V and 5 bases from J, with 10 bases between. The CDR3 consists of 13 residues.